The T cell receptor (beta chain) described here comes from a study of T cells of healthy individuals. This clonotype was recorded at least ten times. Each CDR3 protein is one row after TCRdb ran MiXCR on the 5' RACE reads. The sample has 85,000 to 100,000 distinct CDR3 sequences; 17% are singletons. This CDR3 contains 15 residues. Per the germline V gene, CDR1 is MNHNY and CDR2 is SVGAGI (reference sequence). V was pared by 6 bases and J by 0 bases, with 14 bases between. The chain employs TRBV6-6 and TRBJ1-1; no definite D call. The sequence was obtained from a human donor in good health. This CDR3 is CASRPGQTMNTEAFF. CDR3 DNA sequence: TGTGCCAGCAGACCCGGTCAGACAATGAACACTGAAGCTTTCTTT.